Listed here are 17 T cell receptor beta chains from one sample, sequenced in a study of beta chain features in type 1 diabetes. As every portion of the isolated RNA was reverse transcribed, the sequencing read expressed TCRB transcripts. TCRdb's copy holds only in-frame clones and misses some; the assay was immunoSEQ multiplex PCR. The sample includes 35,000 to 50,000 clones, 50% of them seen just once. The sample comprised stem cell memory CD4+ T cells from blood. The receptors come from a woman in her 30s in good health.

This clone was seen a handful of times. This chain connects TRBV28 to TRBJ2-3; 11 nucleotides align to TRBD1. Per germline, CDR1 MDHEN and CDR2 SYDVKM. The length of the CDR3 is 15 residues. The V and J ends lost 8 bases and 2 bases, in that order; junction bases with no gene match: 6. As DNA, the CDR3 is TGTGCCAGCGGGACAGGGGGAGCTTCCACAGATACGCAGTATTTT. Translating it yields CASGTGGASTDTQYF.

This clone was observed a few times. The rearrangement uses TRBV5-1 and TRBJ2-1, with 12 bases identical to TRBD2. The CDR3 is 15 residues long. Germline values: CDR1 SGHRS, CDR2 YFSETQ. With 4 bases clipped from V and 10 bases from J, the junction kept 9 bases outside the gene matches. The CDR3 is CASSQWTSGIPEQFF. CDR3 bases: TGCGCCAGCAGCCAATGGACTAGCGGGATCCCCGAGCAGTTCTTC.

The V and J genes are TRBV19 and TRBJ2-5; TRBD1 matches at 8 bases. The V and J ends lost 5 bases and 2 bases, in that order; junction bases with no gene match: 7. This CDR3 is 15 amino acids long. Germline CDR1 LNHDA, CDR2 SQIVND (reference sequence). The CDR3 region has the DNA TGTGCCAGTAGTTCGACAGGGGAGGTACAAGAGACCCAGTACTTC. Translation: CASSSTGEVQETQYF.

J is TRBJ2-7 and V is TRBV11-2; D may be TRBD2 (6 bases). Germline V gene sequence: CDR1 SGHAT, CDR2 FQNNGV. This CDR3 is 14 amino acids long. V was trimmed by 0 bases and J by 2 bases, leaving 8 bases between them. The CDR3 spells CASSLERGTYEQYF. Here the CDR3 DNA reads TGTGCCAGCAGCTTAGAGCGGGGCACCTACGAGCAGTACTTC.

This clone was picked up one time. The J gene is TRBJ1-2, the V gene TRBV18, with D perhaps matching TRBD1 (5 bases). The CDR3 is 13 residues long. Germline lookup yields CDR1 KGHSH and CDR2 LQKENI. Trimming removed 2 bases from V and 6 bases from J, with 10 bases in between. CDR3 in amino acids: CASSPLDTHGYTF. CDR3 nucleotide sequence: TGTGCCAGCTCACCATTGGACACCCATGGCTACACCTTC.

This clone came up a few times. The genes are TRBV15 and TRBJ2-2, with 7 bases matching TRBD2. This CDR3 is built from 13 residues. V shed 6 bases and J 7 bases; nucleotides not matched to a gene: 5. Germline V gene sequence: CDR1 LNHNV, CDR2 YYDKDF (reference sequence). In DNA form, the CDR3 reads TGTGCCACCAGTTGGAGGACTAGCGGGGAGCTGTTTTTT. Translation gives CATSWRTSGELFF.

The rearrangement uses TRBV7-9 and TRBJ2-3, with D possibly matching TRBD1 (6 bases). CDR3 length: 15 amino acids. V lost 5 bases, J lost 2 bases, and 14 bases lay in between. CDR1 and CDR2 (germline): SEHNR, FQNEAQ (reference sequence). In DNA, the CDR3 is TGTGCCAGCAGCCCTAGTGGGGACAACACAGATACGCAGTATTTT. Protein product: CASSPSGDNTDTQYF. The full variable domain, in which reference TRBV7-9 and TRBJ2-3 provide the parts outside the CDR3, is DTGVSQNPRHKITKRGQNVTFRCDPISEHNRLYWYRQTLGQGPEFLTYFQNEAQLEKSRLLSDRFSAERPKGSFSTLEIQRTEQGDSAMYLCASSPSGDNTDTQYFGPGTRLTVL.

This chain connects TRBV29-1 to TRBJ1-2; 8 bases line up with TRBD1. V shed 7 bases, J shed 2 bases, and the junction held 9 bases outside the gene matches. CDR3 length equals 14 residues. CDR1 SQVTM and CDR2 ANQGSEA come from the germline V gene. The CDR3 sequence is CSAPTGTGNYGYTF. The CDR3 DNA reads TGCAGCGCCCCAACCGGGACAGGAAACTATGGCTACACCTTC.

This chain links TRBV7-9 with TRBJ2-7; tentatively, D is TRBD2 (5 bases). CDR3 length: 14 amino acids. The germline CDR1 and CDR2 sequences are SEHNR and FQNEAQ (reference sequence). V dropped 1 base and J dropped 4 bases, with 11 bases sitting between them. The CDR3 DNA follows: TGTGCCAGCAGCTTAGTTGCCACGGGATACGAGCAGTACTTC. Protein product: CASSLVATGYEQYF.

The chain employs TRBV5-6 and TRBJ2-6, with D possibly being TRBD1 (6 bases). Trimming pared 5 bases from V and 0 bases from J, leaving 9 bases between. The length of the CDR3 is 15 residues. CDR1 SGHDT and CDR2 YYEEEE come from the germline V gene. In DNA, the CDR3 is TGTGCCAGCAGACAGGGAGACTCTGGGGCCAACGTCCTGACTTTC. As protein: CASRQGDSGANVLTF.

This chain connects TRBV2 to TRBJ2-2; 11 bases match TRBD2. The CDR3 totals 15 residues. Germline CDR1 is SNHLY and CDR2 is FYNNEI. Trimming removed 4 bases from V and 5 bases from J; junction bases left unmatched: 3. CDR3 coding DNA: TGTGCCAGCAGTGGGTCTAGCGGGAGGACCGGGGAGCTGTTTTTT. Translating it yields CASSGSSGRTGELFF.

The table lists this clone with a count of one. V usage is TRBV11-2 and J usage is TRBJ1-1; 7 bases are a match to TRBD1. This CDR3 is built from 16 residues. V gave up 1 base and J gave up 5 bases; unmatched junction bases: 10. Germline V gene lookup returns CDR1 SGHAT and CDR2 FQNNGV. DNA of the CDR3: TGTGCCAGCAGCTTAGGCCCGACAGGGCTTGGGACTGAAGCTTTCTTT. Translated, it gives CASSLGPTGLGTEAFF.

The gene calls are TRBV30 and TRBJ1-1, with D perhaps TRBD1 (5 bases). With 2 bases removed from V and 1 base from J, the gap between germline ends came to 11 bases. This CDR3 spans 14 amino acids. Germline CDR1 is GTSNPN and CDR2 is SVGIG (reference sequence). The CDR3 protein is CAWSLIRGNTEAFF. DNA of the CDR3: TGTGCCTGGAGTCTCATTAGGGGGAACACTGAAGCTTTCTTT. Looking up the rest from reference TRBV30 and TRBJ1-1 gives the full variable domain: SQTIHQWPATLVQPVGSPLSLECTVEGTSNPNLYWYRQAAGRGLQLLFYSVGIGQISSEVPQNLSASRPQDRQFILSSKKLLLSDSGFYLCAWSLIRGNTEAFFGQGTRLTVV.

This rearrangement joins TRBV9 to TRBJ1-5, with D unclear. Trimming stripped 1 base from V and 2 bases from J, with 7 bases between. The CDR3 loop spans 14 amino acids. CDR1 SGDLS and CDR2 YYNGEE come from the germline V gene. The CDR3 sequence is CASSVTGGNQPQHF. The CDR3 nucleotides are TGTGCCAGCAGCGTAACCGGGGGCAATCAGCCCCAGCATTTT.

The rearrangement links TRBV7-8 to TRBJ2-1, with 14 bases fitting TRBD2. The germline V gene encodes CDR1 SGHVS and CDR2 FQNEAQ. J lost 8 bases, V lost 6 bases, and 12 bases had no gene match. This CDR3 contains 17 residues. CDR3 bases: TGTGCCAGCAGAGTTTACCCGGGACTAGCGGGAGTTGATGAGCAGTTCTTC. It specifies CASRVYPGLAGVDEQFF.

The chain employs TRBV18 and TRBJ2-7, with TRBD1 as a possible D gene (6 bases). Trimming removed 3 bases from V and 0 bases from J, with 9 bases in between. Germline values: CDR1 KGHSH, CDR2 LQKENI. The CDR3 spans 14 residues. The chain's CDR3 is CASSPNRDSYEQYF. The CDR3, as DNA: TGTGCCAGCTCACCGAACAGGGACTCCTACGAGCAGTACTTC.

The J gene is TRBJ1-4, the V gene TRBV7-2, with D hard to call. The CDR3 sequence is 15 residues long. V was trimmed by 1 base and J by 13 bases, leaving 19 bases between them. The germline gives CDR1 SGHTA, CDR2 FQGNSA. This chain's CDR3 is CASSLGSQTNTILFF. CDR3 DNA: TGTGCCAGCAGCTTAGGATCACAAACCAATACAATACTGTTTTTT.